The rows below give T cell receptor beta chains drawn from one sample of a study of blood T cell repertoires in COVID-19. Profiled with immunoSEQ multiplex PCR; TCRdb holds only in-frame clones, not every one. The sample lists 150,000 to 200,000 clones, around nine tenths occurring once. Material for sequencing was peripheral blood. The receptors stem from a man between 65 and 85 years old with acute or convalescent COVID-19. The CDR3 runs from the conserved cysteine through the conserved F or W. A D gene is named only where the DNA matches it firmly. Size values are once, few and many counts, or a class for expanded clones, and some rows have none.

D: -
size: -
V: TRBV7-2
J: TRBJ2-6
CDR3: CASSFHSGANVLTF
DNA: TGTGCCAGCAGCTTCCATTCTGGGGCCAACGTCCTGACTTTC

D: -
size: few
V: TRBV20-1
J: TRBJ1-2
CDR3: CSASPDYGYTF
DNA: TGCAGTGCTAGTCCAGATTATGGCTACACCTTC

D: TRBD1
size: -
V: TRBV4-2
J: TRBJ1-2
CDR3: CASSQTGTGVGYTF
DNA: TGTGCCAGCAGCCAAACCGGGACAGGGGTCGGCTACACCTTC

D: -
size: -
V: TRBV5-4
J: TRBJ1-2
CDR3: CASSFLRDGYTF
DNA: TGTGCCAGCAGCTTCTTACGGGATGGCTACACCTTC

D: TRBD1
size: -
V: TRBV5-1
J: TRBJ2-1
CDR3: CASSSTPIQGPLTFNEQFF
DNA: TGCGCCAGCAGCTCCACTCCGATACAGGGGCCGCTCACTTTCAATGAGCAGTTCTTC

D: TRBD1
size: few
V: TRBV2
J: TRBJ1-2
CDR3: CASSAQGGYGYTF
DNA: TGTGCCAGCAGTGCACAGGGGGGATATGGCTACACCTTC

D: TRBD1
size: -
V: TRBV27
J: TRBJ1-5
CDR3: CASSLRRQGQPQHF
DNA: TGTGCCAGCAGTTTAAGGAGACAGGGTCAGCCCCAGCATTTT

D: -
size: -
V: TRBV6-1
J: TRBJ1-1
CDR3: CASSERVDTEAFF
DNA: TGTGCCAGCAGTGAGAGGGTTGACACTGAAGCTTTCTTT

D: TRBD2
size: -
V: TRBV24-1
J: TRBJ2-1
CDR3: CATSDLGIRPGGGDNEQFF
DNA: TGTGCCACCAGTGATTTAGGGATCCGACCTGGCGGGGGGGACAATGAGCAGTTCTTC

D: TRBD1
size: -
V: TRBV6-5
J: TRBJ2-7
CDR3: CASSQHGTESYEQYF
DNA: TGTGCCAGCAGTCAACACGGGACAGAGTCCTACGAGCAGTACTTC

D: TRBD1
size: -
V: TRBV19
J: TRBJ1-5
CDR3: CASSPTGTGLLPQHF
DNA: TGTGCCAGTAGTCCCACCGGGACAGGGCTGTTGCCCCAGCATTTT

D: -
size: -
V: TRBV18
J: TRBJ1-1
CDR3: CASSPDSLGTEAFF
DNA: TGTGCCAGCTCACCAGACTCGTTGGGTACTGAAGCTTTCTTT

D: -
size: -
V: TRBV19
J: TRBJ2-1
CDR3: CASTKTLSPPYNEQFF
DNA: TGTGCCAGTACTAAGACACTTTCCCCCCCTTACAATGAGCAGTTCTTC

D: TRBD1
size: -
V: TRBV11-2
J: TRBJ1-2
CDR3: CASSLARGGTGYTF
DNA: TGTGCCAGCAGCTTAGCCCGAGGGGGCACTGGCTACACCTTC

D: TRBD1
size: -
V: TRBV5-1
J: TRBJ2-5
CDR3: CASSFGQGQETQYF
DNA: TGCGCCAGCAGCTTCGGACAGGGCCAGGAGACCCAGTACTTC

D: TRBD1
size: -
V: TRBV6-5
J: TRBJ2-1
CDR3: CASSRDSYNEQFF
DNA: TGTGCCAGCAGCCGGGACAGCTACAATGAGCAGTTCTTC

D: TRBD2
size: -
V: TRBV10-1
J: TRBJ2-2
CDR3: CASSDQRGNTGELFF
DNA: TGCGCCAGCAGTGACCAGCGGGGGAACACCGGGGAGCTGTTTTTT

D: -
size: -
V: TRBV21-1
J: TRBJ1-5
CDR3: CASSKGVNTIVRDNSNQPQHF
DNA: TGTGCCAGCAGCAAAGGGGTGAACACTATCGTCCGGGACAATAGCAATCAGCCCCAGCATTTT

D: TRBD2
size: -
V: TRBV7-2
J: TRBJ2-2
CDR3: CASSFPRTSGNTGELFF
DNA: TGTGCCAGCAGCTTTCCAAGGACTAGCGGGAACACCGGGGAGCTGTTTTTT

D: -
size: -
V: TRBV7-9
J: TRBJ2-5
CDR3: CASSLVLGETQYF
DNA: TGTGCCAGCAGCTTAGTACTCGGGGAGACCCAGTACTTC

D: TRBD1
size: -
V: TRBV6-5
J: TRBJ1-5
CDR3: CASSPGTGFWPQHF
DNA: TGTGCCAGCAGTCCCGGGACAGGGTTTTGGCCCCAGCATTTT

D: -
size: -
V: TRBV2
J: TRBJ1-3
CDR3: CASSQGHPNSGNTIYF
DNA: TGTGCCAGCAGTCAGGGACACCCTAACTCTGGAAACACCATATATTTT

D: -
size: -
V: TRBV30
J: TRBJ1-5
CDR3: CAWSKQGPDQPQHF
DNA: TGTGCCTGGAGTAAGCAGGGGCCGGATCAGCCCCAGCATTTT

D: -
size: -
V: TRBV5-1
J: TRBJ2-5
CDR3: CASSLGLAPLETQYF
DNA: TGCGCCAGCAGCTTGGGCCTAGCTCCCCTAGAGACCCAGTACTTC

D: -
size: once
V: TRBV12-3/TRBV12-4
J: TRBJ2-3
CDR3: CATRGFVGTQYF
DNA: TGTGCTACCAGGGGTTTCGTTGGTACGCAGTATTTT

D: TRBD1
size: -
V: TRBV29-1
J: TRBJ1-3
CDR3: CSGGDRAVGNTIYF
DNA: TGCAGCGGTGGGGACAGGGCGGTTGGAAACACCATATATTTT